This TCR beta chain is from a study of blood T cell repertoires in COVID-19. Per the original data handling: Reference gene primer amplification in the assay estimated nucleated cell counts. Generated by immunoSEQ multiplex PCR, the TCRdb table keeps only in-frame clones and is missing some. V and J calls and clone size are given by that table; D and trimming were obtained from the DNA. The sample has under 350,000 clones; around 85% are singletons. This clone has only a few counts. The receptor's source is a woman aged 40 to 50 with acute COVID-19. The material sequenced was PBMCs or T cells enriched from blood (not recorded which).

The CDR3 region has the DNA TGTGCCAGCAGTTTCCAGGGGGCTGGGCAGCCCCAGCATTTT. Translating it yields CASSFQGAGQPQHF. The V gene is TRBV6-5, the J gene TRBJ1-5; 8 bases fit TRBD1. Per germline, CDR1 MNHEY and CDR2 SVGAGI. Trimming took 4 bases from V and 7 from J; bases not matched to a gene: 6. The CDR3 is 14 residues long.